The clone carrying this T cell receptor beta chain was observed at least ten times. Its antigen is still unknown. The V end lost 6 bases, the J end lost 2 bases, and 14 bases lay between the germline ends. The CDR3 contains 14 residues. Germline V gives CDR1 MDHEN, CDR2 SYDVKM. This sample stems from a study of neurological immune-mediated disorders. Time point here: longitudinal time-point 2. Volunteers from a blood bank in Maryland, USA, made up the healthy controls. Study-wide results and limits: The most TCR clonal expansion was seen in HTLV-1-associated myelopathy, whereas the least was seen in multiple sclerosis, below the level in healthy controls. Among expanded clones, no CDR3 amino acid sequences were shared across subjects, a pattern suggesting private repertoires in all groups.

cDNA was made by 5'RACE with 10-nucleotide random UMIs. TCRdb re-called the 5' RACE reads through MiXCR, storing one row per CDR3 protein. The sample lists roughly 60,000 distinct CDR3 sequences; around a tenth were seen once. Sequencing was done on a sample of PBMCs. The clonotype originates from a man between 25 and 39 years old in good health. The rearrangement links TRBV28 to TRBJ2-7; weak D call: TRBD1 (6 bases). The CDR3 nucleotides are TGTGCCAGCAGATTCCCGGGACAAACCTACGAGCAGTACTTC. It is translated as CASRFPGQTYEQYF.